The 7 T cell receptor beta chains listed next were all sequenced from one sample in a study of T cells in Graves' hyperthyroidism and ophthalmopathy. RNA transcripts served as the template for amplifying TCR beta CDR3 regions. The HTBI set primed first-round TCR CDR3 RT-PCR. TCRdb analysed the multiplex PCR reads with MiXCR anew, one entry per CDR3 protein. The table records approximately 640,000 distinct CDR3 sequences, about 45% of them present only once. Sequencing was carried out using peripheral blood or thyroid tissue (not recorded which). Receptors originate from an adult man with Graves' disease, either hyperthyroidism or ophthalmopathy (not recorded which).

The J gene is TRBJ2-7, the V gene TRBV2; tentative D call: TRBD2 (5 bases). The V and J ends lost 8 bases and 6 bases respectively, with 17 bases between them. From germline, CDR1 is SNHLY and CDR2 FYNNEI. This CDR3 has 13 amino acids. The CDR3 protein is CASYPVGDREQYF. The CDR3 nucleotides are TGTGCCAGCTACCCTGTGGGAGACCGCGAGCAGTACTTC. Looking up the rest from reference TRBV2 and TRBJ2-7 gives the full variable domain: EPEVTQTPSHQVTQMGQEVILRCVPISNHLYFYWYRQILGQKVEFLVSFYNNEISEKSEIFDDQFSVERPDGSNFTLKIRSTKLEDSAMYFCASYPVGDREQYFGPGTRLTVT.

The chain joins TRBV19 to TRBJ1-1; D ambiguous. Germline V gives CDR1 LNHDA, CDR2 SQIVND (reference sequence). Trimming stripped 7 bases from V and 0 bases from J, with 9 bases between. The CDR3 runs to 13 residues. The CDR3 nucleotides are TGTGCCAGTATGGAGGCTATGAACACTGAAGCTTTCTTT. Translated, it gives CASMEAMNTEAFF.

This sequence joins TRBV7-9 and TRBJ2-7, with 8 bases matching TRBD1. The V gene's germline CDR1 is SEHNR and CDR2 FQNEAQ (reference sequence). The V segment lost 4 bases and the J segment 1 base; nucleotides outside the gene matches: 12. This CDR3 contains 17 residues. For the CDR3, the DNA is TGTGCCAGCAGCTCTTCGGGCCGGACAGGGAGATCCTACGAGCAGTACTTC. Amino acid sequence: CASSSSGRTGRSYEQYF.

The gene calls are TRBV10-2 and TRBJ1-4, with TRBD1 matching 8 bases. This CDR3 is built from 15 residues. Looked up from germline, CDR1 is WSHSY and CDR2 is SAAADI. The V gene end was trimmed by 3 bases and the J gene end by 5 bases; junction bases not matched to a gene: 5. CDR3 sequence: CASSDGQGRNEKLFF. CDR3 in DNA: TGCGCCAGCAGTGACGGACAGGGACGGAATGAAAAACTGTTTTTT.

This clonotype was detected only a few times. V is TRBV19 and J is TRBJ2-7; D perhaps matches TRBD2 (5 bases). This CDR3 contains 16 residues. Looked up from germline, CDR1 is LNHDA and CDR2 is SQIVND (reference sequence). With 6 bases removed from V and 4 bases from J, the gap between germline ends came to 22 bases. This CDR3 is CASRPTPSSWSYEQYF. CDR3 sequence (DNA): TGTGCCAGTAGGCCAACACCCTCTAGCTGGTCGTACGAGCAGTACTTC.

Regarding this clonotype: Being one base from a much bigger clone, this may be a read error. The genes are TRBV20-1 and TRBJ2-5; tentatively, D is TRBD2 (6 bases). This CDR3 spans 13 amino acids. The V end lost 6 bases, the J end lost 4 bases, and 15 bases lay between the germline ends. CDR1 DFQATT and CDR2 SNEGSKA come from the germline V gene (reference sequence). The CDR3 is CSAASQEGETQYF. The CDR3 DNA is TGCAGTGCCGCTAGTCAGGAGGGAGAGACCCAGTACTTC.

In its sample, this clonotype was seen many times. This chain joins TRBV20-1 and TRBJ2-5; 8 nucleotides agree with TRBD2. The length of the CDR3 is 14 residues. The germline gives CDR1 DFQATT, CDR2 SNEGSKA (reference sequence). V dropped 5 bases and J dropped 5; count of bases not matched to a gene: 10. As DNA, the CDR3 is TGCAGTGCTTATGGGACTAGTACGTTGGAGACCCAGTACTTC. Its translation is CSAYGTSTLETQYF.